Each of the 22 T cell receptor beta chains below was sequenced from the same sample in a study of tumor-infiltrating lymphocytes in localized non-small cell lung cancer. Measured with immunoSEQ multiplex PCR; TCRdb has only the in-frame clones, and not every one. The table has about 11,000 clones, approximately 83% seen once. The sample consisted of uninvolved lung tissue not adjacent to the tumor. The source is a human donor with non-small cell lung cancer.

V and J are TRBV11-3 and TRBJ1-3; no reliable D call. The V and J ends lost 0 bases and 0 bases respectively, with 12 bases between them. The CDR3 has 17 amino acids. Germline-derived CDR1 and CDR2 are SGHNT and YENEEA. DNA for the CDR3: TGTGCCAGCAGCTTAGATGGAGAGGGAAGCTCTGGAAACACCATATATTTT. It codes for CASSLDGEGSSGNTIYF.

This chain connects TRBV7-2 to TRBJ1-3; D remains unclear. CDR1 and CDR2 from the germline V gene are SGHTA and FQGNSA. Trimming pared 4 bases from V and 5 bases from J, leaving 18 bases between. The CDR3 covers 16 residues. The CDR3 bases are TGTGCCAGCAGCTCGTATTCAAGTCCCCCCAGAAACACCATATATTTT. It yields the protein CASSSYSSPPRNTIYF.

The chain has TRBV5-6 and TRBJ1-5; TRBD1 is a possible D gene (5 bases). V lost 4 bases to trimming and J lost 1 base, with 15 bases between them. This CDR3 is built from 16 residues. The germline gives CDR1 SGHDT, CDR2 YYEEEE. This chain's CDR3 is CASSPNGAGSNQPQHF. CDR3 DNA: TGTGCCAGCAGCCCTAACGGGGCCGGCAGCAATCAGCCCCAGCATTTT. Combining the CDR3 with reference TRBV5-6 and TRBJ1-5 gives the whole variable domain DAGVTQSPTHLIKTRGQQVTLRCSPKSGHDTVSWYQQALGQGPQFIFQYYEEEERQRGNFPDRFSGHQFPNYSSELNVNALLLGDSALYLCASSPNGAGSNQPQHFGDGTRLSIL.

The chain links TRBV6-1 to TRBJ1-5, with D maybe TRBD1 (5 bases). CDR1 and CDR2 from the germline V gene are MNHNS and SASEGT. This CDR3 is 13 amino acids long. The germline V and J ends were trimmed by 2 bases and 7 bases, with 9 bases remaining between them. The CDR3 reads CASSETGYQPQHF. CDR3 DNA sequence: TGTGCCAGCAGTGAAACAGGATACCAGCCCCAGCATTTT.

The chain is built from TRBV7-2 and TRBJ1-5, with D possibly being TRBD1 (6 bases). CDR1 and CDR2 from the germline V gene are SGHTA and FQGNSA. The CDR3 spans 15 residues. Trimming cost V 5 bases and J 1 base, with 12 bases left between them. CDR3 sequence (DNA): TGTGCCAGCAGCGCCCGGACAGCGAGCAATCAGCCCCAGCATTTT. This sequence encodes CASSARTASNQPQHF.

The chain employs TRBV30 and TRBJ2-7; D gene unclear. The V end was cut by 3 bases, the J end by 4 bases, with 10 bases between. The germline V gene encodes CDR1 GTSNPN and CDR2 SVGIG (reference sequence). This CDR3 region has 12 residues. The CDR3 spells CAWSEVRYEQYF. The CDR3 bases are TGTGCCTGGAGCGAGGTCAGGTACGAGCAGTACTTC.

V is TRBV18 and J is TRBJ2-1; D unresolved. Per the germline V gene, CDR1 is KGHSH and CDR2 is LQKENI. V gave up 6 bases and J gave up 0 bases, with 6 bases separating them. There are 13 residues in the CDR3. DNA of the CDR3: TGTGCCAGCTCCGAAGACTCCTACAATGAGCAGTTCTTC. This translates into CASSEDSYNEQFF. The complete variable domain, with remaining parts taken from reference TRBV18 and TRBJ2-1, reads NAGVMQNPRHLVRRRGQEARLRCSPMKGHSHVYWYRQLPEEGLKFMVYLQKENIIDESGMPKERFSAEFPKEGPSILRIQQVVRGDSAAYFCASSEDSYNEQFFGPGTRLTVL.

CDR3 sequence: CASSPRQGWNTEAFF. The DNA of the CDR3 is TGTGCCAGCAGCCCCCGACAGGGTTGGAACACTGAAGCTTTCTTT. The chain links TRBV5-6 to TRBJ1-1, with TRBD1 matching over 7 bases. There are 15 residues in the CDR3. The V gene end was trimmed by 4 bases and the J gene end by 1 base; junction bases not matched to a gene: 7. The germline V gene has CDR1 SGHDT and CDR2 YYEEEE.

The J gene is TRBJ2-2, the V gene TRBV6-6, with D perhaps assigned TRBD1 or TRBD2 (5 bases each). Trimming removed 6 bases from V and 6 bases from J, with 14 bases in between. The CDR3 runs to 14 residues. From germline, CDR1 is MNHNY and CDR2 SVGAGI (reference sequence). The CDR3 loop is CASRNRGPAGELFF. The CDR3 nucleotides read TGTGCCAGCAGAAACCGGGGACCCGCCGGGGAGCTGTTTTTT.

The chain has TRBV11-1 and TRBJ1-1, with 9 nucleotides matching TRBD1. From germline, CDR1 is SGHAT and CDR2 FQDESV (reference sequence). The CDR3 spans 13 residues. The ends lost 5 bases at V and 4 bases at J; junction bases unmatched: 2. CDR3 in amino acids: CASSQDRGTEAFF. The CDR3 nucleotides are TGTGCCAGCAGCCAGGACAGGGGCACTGAAGCTTTCTTT.

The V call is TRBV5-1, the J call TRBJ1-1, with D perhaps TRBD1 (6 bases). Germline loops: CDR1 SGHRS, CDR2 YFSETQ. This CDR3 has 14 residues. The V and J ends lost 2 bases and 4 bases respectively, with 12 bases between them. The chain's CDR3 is CASSFPQGGTEAFF. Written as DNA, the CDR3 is TGCGCCAGCAGCTTCCCACAGGGAGGCACTGAAGCTTTCTTT. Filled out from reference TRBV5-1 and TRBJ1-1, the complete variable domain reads KAGVTQTPRYLIKTRGQQVTLSCSPISGHRSVSWYQQTPGQGLQFLFEYFSETQRNKGNFPGRFSGRQFSNSRSEMNVSTLELGDSALYLCASSFPQGGTEAFFGQGTRLTVV.

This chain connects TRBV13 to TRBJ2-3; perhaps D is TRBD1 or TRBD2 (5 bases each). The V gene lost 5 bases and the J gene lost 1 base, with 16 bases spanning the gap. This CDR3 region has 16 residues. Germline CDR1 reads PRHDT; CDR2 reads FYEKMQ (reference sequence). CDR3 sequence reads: CASSGRPQEGTDTQYF. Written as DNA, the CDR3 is TGTGCCAGCAGCGGCCGACCACAGGAGGGCACAGATACGCAGTATTTT.

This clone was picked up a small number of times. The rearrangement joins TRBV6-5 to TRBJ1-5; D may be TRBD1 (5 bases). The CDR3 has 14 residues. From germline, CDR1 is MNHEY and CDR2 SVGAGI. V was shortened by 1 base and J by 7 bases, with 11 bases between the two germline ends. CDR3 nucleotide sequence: TGTGCCAGCAGTTACTGGGGGGTAGACCAGCCCCAGCATTTT. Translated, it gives CASSYWGVDQPQHF.

The CDR3 sequence is CASSLQGQGSNEKLFF. CDR3 in DNA: TGTGCCAGCAGCTTGCAGGGGCAAGGATCTAATGAAAAACTGTTTTTT. The chain recombines TRBV11-2 with TRBJ1-4, with D maybe TRBD1 (6 bases). Germline V lookup: CDR1 SGHAT, CDR2 FQNNGV. This CDR3 has 16 amino acids. Trimming pared 3 bases from V and 3 bases from J, leaving 14 bases between.

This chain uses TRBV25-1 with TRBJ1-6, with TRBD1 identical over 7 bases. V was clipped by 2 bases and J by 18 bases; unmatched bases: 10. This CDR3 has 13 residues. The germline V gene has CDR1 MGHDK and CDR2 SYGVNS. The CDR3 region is CASSEGGRGGSHF. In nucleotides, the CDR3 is TGTGCCAGCAGTGAAGGGGGGAGAGGGGGCAGCCACTTT. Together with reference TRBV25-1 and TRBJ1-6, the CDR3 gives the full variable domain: EADIYQTPRYLVIGTGKKITLECSQTMGHDKMYWYQQDPGMELHLIHYSYGVNSTEKGDLSSESTVSRIRTEHFPLTLESARPSHTSQYLCASSEGGRGGSHFGNGTRLTVT.

The DNA of the CDR3 is TGTGCCAGCAGTTACTCTTTACGACAGAAAGAGACCCAGTACTTC. The encoded protein is CASSYSLRQKETQYF. V usage is TRBV6-5 and J usage is TRBJ2-5; tentatively, D is TRBD1 (5 bases). The V end was cut by 0 bases, the J end by 3 bases, with 11 bases between. CDR1 and CDR2 (germline): MNHEY, SVGAGI. This CDR3 has 15 amino acids.

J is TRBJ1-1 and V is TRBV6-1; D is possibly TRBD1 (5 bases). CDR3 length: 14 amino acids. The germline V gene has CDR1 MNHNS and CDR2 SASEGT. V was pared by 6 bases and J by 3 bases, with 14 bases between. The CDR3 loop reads CASRRGTKDTEAFF. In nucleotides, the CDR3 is TGTGCCAGCAGGAGAGGGACCAAAGACACTGAAGCTTTCTTT.

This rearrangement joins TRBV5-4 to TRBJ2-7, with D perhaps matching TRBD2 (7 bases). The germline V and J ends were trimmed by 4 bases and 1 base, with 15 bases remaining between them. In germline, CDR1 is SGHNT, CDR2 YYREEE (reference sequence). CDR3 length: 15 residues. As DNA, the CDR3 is TGTGCCAGCAGCCCGGGGGGCTGGACTTCCTACGAGCAGTACTTC. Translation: CASSPGGWTSYEQYF.

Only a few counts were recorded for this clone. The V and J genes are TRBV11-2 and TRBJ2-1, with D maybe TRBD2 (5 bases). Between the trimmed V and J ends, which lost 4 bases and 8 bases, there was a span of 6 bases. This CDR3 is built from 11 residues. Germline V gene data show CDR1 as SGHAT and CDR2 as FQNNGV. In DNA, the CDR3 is TGTGCCAGCAGCTACGGGGATGAGCAGTTCTTC. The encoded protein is CASSYGDEQFF. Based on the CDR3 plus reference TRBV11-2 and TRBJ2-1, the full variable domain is EAGVAQSPRYKIIEKRQSVAFWCNPISGHATLYWYQQILGQGPKLLIQFQNNGVVDDSQLPKDRFSAERLKGVDSTLKIQPAKLEDSAVYLCASSYGDEQFFGPGTRLTVL.

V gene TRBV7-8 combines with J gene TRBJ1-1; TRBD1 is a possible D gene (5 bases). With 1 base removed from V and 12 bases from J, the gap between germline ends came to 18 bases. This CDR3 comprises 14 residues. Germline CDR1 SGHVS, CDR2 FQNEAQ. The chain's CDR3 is CASSLVLERGSPFF. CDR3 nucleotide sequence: TGTGCCAGCAGCTTAGTATTAGAGAGGGGAAGTCCTTTCTTT.

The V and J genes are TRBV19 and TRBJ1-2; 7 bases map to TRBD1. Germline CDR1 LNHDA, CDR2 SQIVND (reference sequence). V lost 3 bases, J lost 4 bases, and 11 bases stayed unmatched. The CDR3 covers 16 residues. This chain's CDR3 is CASSIIGGKGAYGYTF. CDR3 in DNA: TGTGCCAGTAGTATTATCGGCGGGAAGGGGGCCTATGGCTACACCTTC.

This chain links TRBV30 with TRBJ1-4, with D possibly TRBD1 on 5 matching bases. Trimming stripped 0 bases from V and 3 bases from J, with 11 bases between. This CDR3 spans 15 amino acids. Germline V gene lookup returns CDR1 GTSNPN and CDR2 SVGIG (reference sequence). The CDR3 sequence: CAWSVLTGSNEKLFF. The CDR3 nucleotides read TGTGCCTGGAGTGTACTTACAGGTTCTAATGAAAAACTGTTTTTT. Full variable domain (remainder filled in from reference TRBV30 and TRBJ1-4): SQTIHQWPATLVQPVGSPLSLECTVEGTSNPNLYWYRQAAGRGLQLLFYSVGIGQISSEVPQNLSASRPQDRQFILSSKKLLLSDSGFYLCAWSVLTGSNEKLFFGSGTQLSVL.